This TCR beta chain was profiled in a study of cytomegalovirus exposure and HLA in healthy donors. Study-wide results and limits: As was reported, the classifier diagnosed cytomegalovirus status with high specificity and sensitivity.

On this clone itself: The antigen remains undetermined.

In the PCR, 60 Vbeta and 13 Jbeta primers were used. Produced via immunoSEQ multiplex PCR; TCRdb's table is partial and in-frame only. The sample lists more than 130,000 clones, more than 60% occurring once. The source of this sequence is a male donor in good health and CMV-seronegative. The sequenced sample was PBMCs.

The CDR3 DNA is TGTGCCAGCAGTGGCCGGTCTCCTAGCACAGATACGCAGTATTTT. This gives the protein CASSGRSPSTDTQYF. This sequence joins TRBV2 and TRBJ2-3; no firm D call. Germline V CDR1 and CDR2: SNHLY, FYNNEI. The CDR3 length is 15 residues. Trimming took off 4 bases at V and 0 bases at J, with 11 bases between the two ends.